A single sample is the source of the 9 T cell receptor beta chains below, sequenced in a study of cytomegalovirus exposure and HLA in healthy donors. Primers: 60 Vbeta forward and 13 Jbeta reverse. Sequenced by immunoSEQ multiplex PCR; TCRdb stores in-frame clones only, minus some. Here the sample spans about 300,000 clones, approximately 90% being singletons. The specimen sequenced was PBMCs. These receptors all stem from a middle-aged man in good health and CMV-seropositive.

This clone was seen more than once but under ten times. Other DNA sequences in the sample encode the same CDR3. J is TRBJ1-2 and V is TRBV5-1, with 7 bases that match TRBD1. CDR3 length: 15 amino acids. Germline-derived CDR1 and CDR2 are SGHRS and YFSETQ. V was clipped by 4 bases and J by 2 bases; unmatched bases: 8. CDR3 residues: CASSPWTGSNYGYTF. DNA for the CDR3: TGCGCCAGCAGCCCCTGGACAGGTTCCAACTATGGCTACACCTTC.

This sequence joins TRBV5-1 and TRBJ1-1; no firm D call. The CDR3 covers 14 residues. Trimming removed 4 bases from V and 3 bases from J, with 13 bases in between. Germline values: CDR1 SGHRS, CDR2 YFSETQ. CDR3 coding DNA: TGCGCCAGCAGCCGCTACCGGGGAGACACTGAAGCTTTCTTT. It yields the protein CASSRYRGDTEAFF.

A few counts support this clone. The J gene is TRBJ1-5, the V gene TRBV6-1; weak D call: TRBD1 (6 bases). The CDR3 has 13 residues. Germline-derived CDR1 and CDR2 are MNHNS and SASEGT. Trimming cost V 4 bases and J 4 bases, with 8 bases left between them. The CDR3 reads CASSATGNQPQHF. The CDR3 DNA follows: TGTGCCAGCAGTGCCACAGGGAATCAGCCCCAGCATTTT.

The CDR3 nucleotides are TGTGCCAGCAGCCAAGATGCCCTAAGCATGGGACACAACACTGAAGCTTTCTTT. Its protein product is CASSQDALSMGHNTEAFF. V usage is TRBV4-2 and J usage is TRBJ1-1; D possibly corresponds to TRBD1 (6 bases). The CDR3 sequence is 18 residues long. Trimming removed 0 bases from V and 2 bases from J, with 19 bases in between. The germline V gene encodes CDR1 LGHNA and CDR2 YNFKEQ.

The chain employs TRBV12-5 and TRBJ2-7; TRBD1 matches 7 bases. Losses at the gene ends were 6 bases for V and 2 bases for J; bases not matched to a gene: 13. In germline, CDR1 is LGHNT, CDR2 FRNRAP. CDR3 size: 16 residues. The CDR3 loop reads CASGPHDRDDAYEQYF. The CDR3 bases are TGTGCTAGTGGCCCTCACGACAGGGATGACGCCTACGAGCAGTACTTC.

This chain uses TRBV7-9 with TRBJ1-3; D ambiguous. The CDR3 length is 15 residues. The V and J ends lost 1 base and 5 bases respectively, with 12 bases between them. The germline V gene has CDR1 SEHNR and CDR2 FQNEAQ (reference sequence). CDR3 nucleotide sequence: TGTGCCAGCAGCTTAGTACTGGGCGAAAGAAACACCATATATTTT. Its translation: CASSLVLGERNTIYF.

The CDR3 loop reads CASSQDPDRVLIYEQYF. The CDR3 DNA follows: TGTGCCAGCAGCCAAGACCCCGACAGGGTGCTAATTTACGAGCAGTACTTC. The chain has TRBV14 and TRBJ2-7; 7 bases map to TRBD1. The V gene's germline CDR1 is SGHDN and CDR2 FVKESK. The CDR3 contains 17 residues. V lost 0 bases to trimming and J lost 4 bases; unmatched junction nucleotides: 12.

The chain couples TRBV14 to TRBJ2-3; possibly TRBD2 for D (6 bases). Germline values: CDR1 SGHDN, CDR2 FVKESK. This CDR3 is built from 18 residues. Trimming removed 0 bases from V and 2 bases from J, with 18 bases in between. The CDR3 DNA reads TGTGCCAGCAGCCAAGAGGGGGGATGGACTTTTGACACAGATACGCAGTATTTT. This gives the protein CASSQEGGWTFDTDTQYF.

As concerns this clone: Relative to the germline gene, one junction end is altered; a read error may explain this. The rearrangement joins TRBV7-9 to TRBJ2-7, with 7 bases matching TRBD1. The length of the CDR3 is 15 residues. Per the germline V gene, CDR1 is SEHNR and CDR2 is FQNEAQ (reference sequence). The CDR3 sequence is CSSSLVGQGAYEQYF. The DNA of the CDR3 is TGTTCCAGCAGCTTAGTGGGCCAGGGGGCCTACGAGCAGTACTTC.